The 29 T cell receptor beta chains below were found in one sample sequenced in a study of cytomegalovirus exposure and HLA in healthy donors. The study ran its PCR with 60 Vbeta and 13 Jbeta primers. Produced via immunoSEQ multiplex PCR; TCRdb's table is partial and in-frame only. This sample carries 75,000 to 95,000 clones, around 85% of them seen once, and the ten largest clones take about 2.1%. The sample taken for sequencing was PBMCs. The receptors stem from a man aged 18 to 29 in good health and CMV-seronegative.

The V call is TRBV9, the J call TRBJ1-5; D remains unclear. Germline CDR1 reads SGDLS; CDR2 reads YYNGEE. The CDR3 contains 15 residues. Trimming stripped 0 bases from V and 0 bases from J, with 7 bases between. Here the CDR3 DNA reads TGTGCCAGCAGCGTAGGACGGGATAGCAATCAGCCCCAGCATTTT. Protein product: CASSVGRDSNQPQHF.

This rearrangement joins TRBV4-2 to TRBJ2-3, with TRBD2 matching 10 bases. CDR3 length: 17 residues. From germline, CDR1 is LGHNA and CDR2 YNFKEQ. Losses at the gene ends were 2 bases for V and 4 bases for J; bases not matched to a gene: 9. This CDR3 is CASSQSPSGSGSDTQYF. The CDR3 nucleotides read TGTGCCAGCAGCCAATCGCCTAGCGGGAGCGGGTCAGATACGCAGTATTTT.

Of note for this clone: Compared with germline, one end of the junction differs, possibly owing to a read error. This rearrangement joins TRBV30 to TRBJ2-7, with 8 bases matching TRBD1. This CDR3 spans 12 amino acids. CDR1 and CDR2 from the germline V gene are GTSNPN and SVGIG (reference sequence). CDR3 coding DNA: TGTGCCTGGAGTAGATCGTCTCGGACAGGGAGTTTC. Residues: CAWSRSSRTGSF. The whole variable domain, filled in from reference TRBV30 and TRBJ2-7, reads SQTIHQWPATLVQPVGSPLSLECTVEGTSNPNLYWYRQAAGRGLQLLFYSVGIGQISSEVPQNLSASRPQDRQFILSSKKLLLSDSGFYLCAWSRSSRTGSFGPGTRLTVT.

The rearrangement links TRBV5-1 to TRBJ2-3; 10 bases agree with TRBD2. Germline CDR1 SGHRS, CDR2 YFSETQ. With V trimmed by 4 bases and J by 2 bases, 10 bases remained unmatched. The CDR3 has 17 amino acids. In nucleotides, the CDR3 is TGCGCCAGCAGCGGCGGACTAGCGGAGCCCCTCACAGATACGCAGTATTTT. Translation gives CASSGGLAEPLTDTQYF. Together with reference TRBV5-1 and TRBJ2-3, the CDR3 gives the full variable domain: KAGVTQTPRYLIKTRGQQVTLSCSPISGHRSVSWYQQTPGQGLQFLFEYFSETQRNKGNFPGRFSGRQFSNSRSEMNVSTLELGDSALYLCASSGGLAEPLTDTQYFGPGTRLTVL.

The chain couples TRBV30 to TRBJ2-7; maybe TRBD2 (7 bases). CDR3 length: 14 residues. The germline V and J ends were trimmed by 2 bases and 0 bases, with 11 bases remaining between them. Germline lookup yields CDR1 GTSNPN and CDR2 SVGIG (reference sequence). The CDR3 loop is CAWSRGGGSYEQYF. In DNA, the CDR3 is TGTGCCTGGAGTCGGGGAGGGGGCTCCTACGAGCAGTACTTC.

This sequence joins TRBV5-1 and TRBJ2-3; D remains unclear. V lost 0 bases to trimming and J lost 0 bases, with 14 bases between them. CDR3 length equals 17 residues. Germline assignment: CDR1 SGHRS and CDR2 YFSETQ. As DNA, the CDR3 is TGCGCCAGCAGCTTGGACCCAGTCCGCCAAAGCACAGATACGCAGTATTTT. It encodes CASSLDPVRQSTDTQYF.

The chain uses TRBV30 and TRBJ2-5; 9 positions match TRBD1. This CDR3 region has 12 residues. Trimming at V came to 5 bases and at J to 8 bases, leaving 6 bases not matched to a gene. Germline CDR1 GTSNPN, CDR2 SVGIG (reference sequence). The CDR3 DNA reads as TGTGCCTGGGGGGGACAGGGTTTAACCCAGTACTTC. It codes for CAWGGQGLTQYF.

The chain employs TRBV14 and TRBJ2-3; 10 bases match TRBD2. Trimming cost V 4 bases and J 3 bases; bases outside gene matches: 10. CDR1 and CDR2 (germline): SGHDN, FVKESK. This CDR3 has 17 residues. CDR3 amino acids: CASSRSRKAGGTDTQYF. In nucleotides, the CDR3 is TGTGCCAGCAGCCGATCCCGTAAAGCGGGAGGGACAGATACGCAGTATTTT.

The chain employs TRBV7-8 and TRBJ2-7; D gene ambiguous. V was pared by 2 bases and J by 0 bases, with 8 bases between. Germline loops: CDR1 SGHVS, CDR2 FQNEAQ. CDR3 size: 14 residues. CDR3 DNA: TGTGCCAGCAGCTTATCGATGAGCTCCTACGAGCAGTACTTC. Amino acid sequence: CASSLSMSSYEQYF.

J is TRBJ1-2 and V is TRBV2, with TRBD1 matching over 7 bases. Germline CDR1 reads SNHLY; CDR2 reads FYNNEI. CDR3 size: 15 residues. Unmatched junction bases numbered 7, after V lost 5 bases and J lost 1 base. CDR3 residues: CASSWKGARNYGYTF. CDR3 sequence (DNA): TGTGCCAGCAGTTGGAAGGGGGCCCGTAACTATGGCTACACCTTC.

This chain links TRBV29-1 with TRBJ2-7, with D perhaps matching TRBD1 (5 bases). The CDR3 consists of 15 residues. Germline CDR1 is SQVTM and CDR2 is ANQGSEA. V lost 6 bases and J 5 bases, leaving 23 bases between the germline ends. This CDR3 is CSVTPFRRGSDEQYF. CDR3 coding DNA: TGCAGCGTAACGCCTTTCAGAAGGGGCTCGGACGAGCAGTACTTC.

The CDR3 region has the DNA TGTGCCTGGAGCCTAGGAGCTAACTATGGCTACACCTTC. Translated: CAWSLGANYGYTF. V is TRBV30 and J is TRBJ1-2; D ambiguous. CDR3 length: 13 amino acids. The V end was cut by 3 bases, the J end by 0 bases, with 8 bases between. In germline, CDR1 is GTSNPN, CDR2 SVGIG (reference sequence).

CDR3 loop: CASAAGVAQYF. The CDR3 DNA reads TGTGCCAGCGCGGCCGGGGTGGCCCAGTACTTC. The rearrangement joins TRBV6-5 to TRBJ2-5, with D perhaps matching TRBD2 (5 bases). The V and J ends lost 8 bases and 9 bases respectively, with 13 bases between them. This CDR3 is 11 amino acids long. Per the germline V gene, CDR1 is MNHEY and CDR2 is SVGAGI.

The gene calls are TRBV19 and TRBJ2-1, with TRBD2 identical over 9 bases. Germline V CDR1 and CDR2: LNHDA, SQIVND (reference sequence). This CDR3 is built from 16 residues. The trim removed 1 base at V and 7 bases at J, leaving 8 bases unmatched. The CDR3 DNA reads TGTGCCAGTAGTATAGGTTCGGCGGGAGGGGCGAATGAGCAGTTCTTC. Encoded protein: CASSIGSAGGANEQFF.

This clone was found once. The chain is built from TRBV27 and TRBJ2-3; D might be TRBD1 (5 bases). Trimming removed 4 bases at V and 5 bases at J, with 10 bases between. The CDR3 has 13 residues. Germline V gene lookup returns CDR1 MNHEY and CDR2 SMNVEV (reference sequence). The DNA of the CDR3 is TGTGCCAGCAGTTCCTCAGACAGAGATACGCAGTATTTT. It specifies CASSSSDRDTQYF.

The J gene is TRBJ1-1, the V gene TRBV27, with D unclear. V was trimmed by 3 bases and J by 2 bases, leaving 10 bases between them. The CDR3 totals 14 residues. Germline CDR1 reads MNHEY; CDR2 reads SMNVEV (reference sequence). CDR3 loop: CASSLRRGNTEAFF. DNA of the CDR3: TGTGCCAGCAGTTTGCGGCGGGGAAACACTGAAGCTTTCTTT.

This chain uses TRBV29-1 with TRBJ1-5, with unresolved D. V lost 4 bases and J 0 bases, leaving 7 bases between the germline ends. Looked up from germline, CDR1 is SQVTM and CDR2 is ANQGSEA. The CDR3 extends over 13 amino acids. The CDR3 sequence is CSVGGHSNQPQHF. CDR3 DNA sequence: TGCAGCGTTGGAGGGCATAGCAATCAGCCCCAGCATTTT.

The chain has TRBV29-1 and TRBJ2-2; 9 positions match TRBD2. Per the germline V gene, CDR1 is SQVTM and CDR2 is ANQGSEA. This CDR3 spans 15 amino acids. The V and J ends lost 7 bases and 3 bases, in that order; junction bases with no gene match: 9. CDR3 amino acids: CSAPVVAGDTGELFF. The CDR3 DNA reads TGCAGCGCTCCGGTGGTAGCGGGAGACACCGGGGAGCTGTTTTTT.

The chain links TRBV5-1 to TRBJ2-1, with D possibly TRBD2 on 6 matching bases. The CDR3 length is 15 residues. Germline V CDR1 and CDR2: SGHRS, YFSETQ. Trimming took off 2 bases at V and 4 bases at J, with 13 bases between the two ends. CDR3 coding DNA: TGCGCCAGCAGCTTAACCGGGACTTCATACAATGAGCAGTTCTTC. Its translation is CASSLTGTSYNEQFF.

J is TRBJ2-3 and V is TRBV7-2, with D unresolved. The V and J ends lost 5 bases and 3 bases respectively, with 6 bases between them. The CDR3 sequence is 12 residues long. Germline V gives CDR1 SGHTA, CDR2 FQGNSA. The CDR3 bases are TGTGCCAGCAGCCCACAAACAGATACGCAGTATTTT. Translated, it gives CASSPQTDTQYF.

The genes are TRBV5-6 and TRBJ1-5; 7 bases match TRBD1. J was trimmed by 0 bases and V by 4 bases; bases with no gene match: 16. The germline gives CDR1 SGHDT, CDR2 YYEEEE. CDR3 size: 19 residues. The CDR3 DNA follows: TGTGCCAGCAGCGTGGCGCGACGGACAGGAGCTTATAGCAATCAGCCCCAGCATTTT. It translates to CASSVARRTGAYSNQPQHF. Full variable domain (remainder filled in from reference TRBV5-6 and TRBJ1-5): DAGVTQSPTHLIKTRGQQVTLRCSPKSGHDTVSWYQQALGQGPQFIFQYYEEEERQRGNFPDRFSGHQFPNYSSELNVNALLLGDSALYLCASSVARRTGAYSNQPQHFGDGTRLSIL.

This clone was counted once. The chain is built from TRBV6-5 and TRBJ1-1, with 8 positions matching TRBD1. The CDR3 length is 15 residues. Germline trimming cut 7 bases from V and 8 bases from J; bases unmatched to any gene: 15. The germline gives CDR1 MNHEY, CDR2 SVGAGI. The chain's CDR3 is CASIIRGTGLKEAFF. CDR3 coding DNA: TGTGCCAGCATTATAAGGGGGACAGGTCTTAAGGAAGCTTTCTTT.

The chain recombines TRBV4-1 with TRBJ2-7; TRBD1 matches 8 bases. Per germline, CDR1 MGHRA and CDR2 YSYEKL. V gave up 4 bases and J gave up 3 bases; unmatched junction bases: 5. This CDR3 has 14 amino acids. CDR3 residues: CASSPTRGHYEQYF. CDR3 nucleotides: TGCGCCAGCAGCCCCACCAGGGGGCACTACGAGCAGTACTTC.

J is TRBJ1-5 and V is TRBV5-8; maybe TRBD1 (6 bases). CDR3 size: 15 residues. Trimming pared 7 bases from V and 3 bases from J, leaving 17 bases between. Per the germline V gene, CDR1 is SGHTS and CDR2 is YDEGEE. The DNA for the CDR3 is TGTGCCAGCTTCGGGGGGCCTTTGCCCAATCAGCCCCAGCATTTT. Residues: CASFGGPLPNQPQHF. Together with reference TRBV5-8 and TRBJ1-5, the CDR3 gives the full variable domain: EAGVTQSPTHLIKTRGQQATLRCSPISGHTSVYWYQQALGLGLQFLLWYDEGEERNRGNFPPRFSGRQFPNYSSELNVNALELEDSALYLCASFGGPLPNQPQHFGDGTRLSIL.

V gene TRBV6-1 combines with J gene TRBJ1-1; D remains unclear. This CDR3 has 14 residues. The germline V gene encodes CDR1 MNHNS and CDR2 SASEGT. The V end lost 4 bases, the J end lost 3 bases, and 12 bases lay between the germline ends. The CDR3 region has the DNA TGTGCCAGCAGTGTACTCCTTCGGGACACTGAAGCTTTCTTT. Translating gives CASSVLLRDTEAFF.

This chain joins TRBV4-1 and TRBJ2-7; no reliable D call. The V gene lost 1 base and the J gene lost 0 bases, with 13 bases spanning the gap. Germline CDR1 reads MGHRA; CDR2 reads YSYEKL. The CDR3 is made up of 16 amino acids. This CDR3 reads CASSQGSLSASYEQYF. The CDR3 DNA reads as TGCGCCAGCAGCCAAGGGAGTCTCAGCGCCTCCTACGAGCAGTACTTC.

The chain has TRBV29-1 and TRBJ2-1; D is unclear. The CDR3 has 12 residues. CDR1 SQVTM and CDR2 ANQGSEA come from the germline V gene. With 4 bases removed from V and 6 bases from J, the gap between germline ends came to 10 bases. This chain's CDR3 is CSVAQVGNEQFF. Here the CDR3 DNA reads TGCAGCGTTGCCCAAGTCGGCAATGAGCAGTTCTTC.

This chain links TRBV25-1 with TRBJ1-2; D call uncertain. CDR1 and CDR2 (germline): MGHDK, SYGVNS. The CDR3 extends over 14 amino acids. V was trimmed by 5 bases and J by 4 bases, leaving 14 bases between them. In nucleotides, the CDR3 is TGTGCCAGCAGTATAGGAAGAGGTAGCTATGGCTACACCTTC. This gives the protein CASSIGRGSYGYTF.

This clone was picked up one time. This rearrangement joins TRBV30 to TRBJ2-1; 7 bases match TRBD1. Germline trimming cut 3 bases from V and 4 bases from J; bases unmatched to any gene: 3. Germline lookup yields CDR1 GTSNPN and CDR2 SVGIG (reference sequence). This CDR3 is built from 13 residues. The CDR3 sequence: CAWRRDRYNEQFF. CDR3 nucleotides: TGTGCCTGGAGACGGGACAGATACAATGAGCAGTTCTTC. Combining the CDR3 with reference TRBV30 and TRBJ2-1 gives the whole variable domain SQTIHQWPATLVQPVGSPLSLECTVEGTSNPNLYWYRQAAGRGLQLLFYSVGIGQISSEVPQNLSASRPQDRQFILSSKKLLLSDSGFYLCAWRRDRYNEQFFGPGTRLTVL.